The next 32 T cell receptor beta chains were all read from a single sample in a study of regulatory T cells in long-lasting Graves disease. As to time point: newly diagnosed GD, antithyroid drugs for less than 3 months. From PBMCs, RNA was extracted and then used to make the TCR library. Construction of the TCR beta libraries employed iRepertoire HTBI primers in conjunction with Arm-PCR of CDR3 regions. TCRdb re-derived calls from the multiplex PCR reads in MiXCR, one entry per CDR3 protein. The data show 300,000 to 400,000 distinct CDR3 sequences, around 15% seen once. This sample was also put to use in a study of T cells in Graves' hyperthyroidism and ophthalmopathy.

Sample: peripheral blood mononuclear cells (PBMCs), taken at new diagnosis, from a patient treated with antithyroid drugs. All receptors derive from a man between 35 and 55 years old with Graves disease.

This clonotype was found many times. Possible read error: a much larger clone is one base away. The chain uses TRBV7-2 and TRBJ2-7; TRBD2 matches at 10 bases. This CDR3 is 15 amino acids long. In germline, CDR1 is SGHTA, CDR2 FQGNSA. The ends lost 2 bases at V and 4 bases at J; junction bases unmatched: 5. CDR3 bases: TGTGCCAGCAGCTTAATTAGCGGGGGGTCATACGAGCAGTACTTC. Amino acids: CASSLISGGSYEQYF.

This clonotype appeared many times. J is TRBJ2-5 and V is TRBV7-9; D is undetermined. Germline values: CDR1 SEHNR, CDR2 FQNEAQ (reference sequence). This CDR3 is 15 amino acids long. Trimming took 5 bases from V and 5 from J, leaving 18 bases between them. The chain's CDR3 is CASSPRPLIGETQYF. Here the CDR3 DNA reads TGTGCCAGCAGCCCCCGACCTCTCATCGGGGAGACCCAGTACTTC.

This clonotype was seen many times. This chain joins TRBV2 and TRBJ2-5, with 7 bases identical to TRBD2. V shed 3 bases, J shed 1 base, and the junction held 14 bases outside the gene matches. This CDR3 is 18 amino acids long. Germline CDR1 reads SNHLY; CDR2 reads FYNNEI. The DNA for the CDR3 is TGTGCCAGCAGTGAGAGTATGTGGCGGGGGACTACCCAAGAGACCCAGTACTTC. This codes for CASSESMWRGTTQETQYF.

This clonotype has ten or more counts. The chain is built from TRBV24-1 and TRBJ2-2, with 7 bases lining up with TRBD1. Germline trimming cut 7 bases from V and 0 bases from J; bases unmatched to any gene: 4. CDR3 length equals 15 residues. The germline gives CDR1 KGHDR, CDR2 SFDVKD. In DNA form, the CDR3 reads TGTGCCACCAGGACAGGACAGGCGAACACCGGGGAGCTGTTTTTT. Its translation: CATRTGQANTGELFF.

The chain uses TRBV15 and TRBJ2-3; 12 bases match TRBD2. Germline trimming cut 2 bases from V and 2 bases from J; bases unmatched to any gene: 8. The CDR3 consists of 18 residues. Germline V lookup: CDR1 LNHNV, CDR2 YYDKDF (reference sequence). CDR3 DNA: TGTGCCACCAGCAGAACCGGAGGACTAGCGGGGAACACAGATACGCAGTATTTT. Translating gives CATSRTGGLAGNTDTQYF.

The chain couples TRBV29-1 to TRBJ2-1, with D perhaps TRBD2 (6 bases). There are 14 residues in the CDR3. V lost 7 bases and J 7 bases, leaving 20 bases between the germline ends. Germline loops: CDR1 SQVTM, CDR2 ANQGSEA. The CDR3 is CSEGRGTAGNEQFF. The DNA for the CDR3 is TGCAGCGAAGGTCGCGGGACTGCGGGGAATGAGCAGTTCTTC.

This clonotype was observed many times. The V call is TRBV5-4, the J call TRBJ1-2; D not resolved. This CDR3 spans 13 amino acids. Trimming took 2 bases from V and 2 from J, leaving 7 bases between them. CDR1 and CDR2 from the germline V gene are SGHNT and YYREEE (reference sequence). The chain's CDR3 is CASSFDENYGYTF. For the CDR3, the DNA is TGTGCCAGCAGCTTTGATGAGAACTATGGCTACACCTTC.

This clonotype has more than one count but fewer than ten. The chain carries TRBV2 and TRBJ2-5; D might be TRBD2 (7 bases). The V end lost 3 bases, the J end lost 5 bases, and 10 bases lay between the germline ends. The CDR3 totals 13 residues. From germline, CDR1 is SNHLY and CDR2 FYNNEI. The CDR3 spells CASSDGGPETQYF. CDR3 bases: TGTGCCAGCAGTGACGGGGGGCCGGAGACCCAGTACTTC.

Ten or more counts support this clonotype. V and J are TRBV5-5 and TRBJ2-1, with 10 bases aligning to TRBD2. V dropped 3 bases and J dropped 3; count of bases not matched to a gene: 3. The CDR3 runs to 15 residues. Per germline, CDR1 SGHKS and CDR2 YYEKEE (reference sequence). This chain's CDR3 is CASSWGTSVYNEQFF. The DNA for the CDR3 is TGTGCCAGCAGCTGGGGGACTAGCGTCTACAATGAGCAGTTCTTC.

This clonotype has at least ten counts. This chain uses TRBV11-3 with TRBJ2-5, with 9 bases that match TRBD1. Germline V gene lookup returns CDR1 SGHNT and CDR2 YENEEA. The V segment lost 5 bases and the J segment 5 bases; nucleotides outside the gene matches: 15. The CDR3 is 17 amino acids. The CDR3 spells CASSRDRDATGQETQYF. CDR3 nucleotides: TGTGCCAGCAGCCGGGACAGGGATGCAACGGGTCAGGAGACCCAGTACTTC.

This clonotype was recorded many times. This chain connects TRBV7-9 to TRBJ2-3, with a possible D match to TRBD2 (5 bases). V dropped 5 bases and J dropped 2 bases, with 14 bases sitting between them. Germline loops: CDR1 SEHNR, CDR2 FQNEAQ (reference sequence). This CDR3 comprises 15 residues. The CDR3 sequence: CASSPSGGPTDTQYF. CDR3 coding DNA: TGTGCCAGCAGCCCTAGTGGCGGGCCCACAGATACGCAGTATTTT.

This clonotype was counted at least ten times. The rearrangement uses TRBV18 and TRBJ2-7, with a weak D call TRBD2 (6 bases). This CDR3 is built from 14 residues. V was trimmed by 5 bases and J by 2 bases, leaving 13 bases between them. Germline loops: CDR1 KGHSH, CDR2 LQKENI. CDR3 DNA: TGTGCCAGCTCATTCCGGGACTCAGCCTACGAGCAGTACTTC. It encodes CASSFRDSAYEQYF.

There are many counts of this clonotype. The chain joins TRBV24-1 to TRBJ1-4, with D perhaps TRBD1 (6 bases). Trimming took off 10 bases at V and 8 bases at J, with 16 bases between the two ends. Germline CDR1 and CDR2: KGHDR and SFDVKD. The CDR3 loop spans 13 amino acids. CDR3 sequence reads: CATRGGDEEKLFF. Here the CDR3 DNA reads TGTGCCACTAGAGGGGGGGATGAAGAAAAACTGTTTTTT.

This clonotype was recorded at least ten times. This chain joins TRBV2 and TRBJ1-1; no definite D call. V lost 2 bases to trimming and J lost 3 bases, with 13 bases between them. Germline loops: CDR1 SNHLY, CDR2 FYNNEI. The CDR3 runs to 15 residues. CDR3 amino acids: CASSERAGGYTEAFF. The CDR3 DNA is TGTGCCAGCAGTGAAAGGGCCGGAGGGTACACTGAAGCTTTCTTT.

This clonotype was seen ten or more times. The chain joins TRBV5-1 to TRBJ1-1; perhaps TRBD1 as D (5 bases). Germline V gives CDR1 SGHRS, CDR2 YFSETQ. V was trimmed by 4 bases and J by 14 bases, leaving 27 bases between them. CDR3 length: 15 residues. The CDR3 DNA follows: TGCGCCAGCAGCGTTCGGGGAGCCGGGACCGGGCGGGGATTCTTT. This encodes CASSVRGAGTGRGFF. The whole variable domain, filled in from reference TRBV5-1 and TRBJ1-1, reads KAGVTQTPRYLIKTRGQQVTLSCSPISGHRSVSWYQQTPGQGLQFLFEYFSETQRNKGNFPGRFSGRQFSNSRSEMNVSTLELGDSALYLCASSVRGAGTGRGFFGQGTRLTVV.

Only a few counts were recorded for this clonotype. The chain employs TRBV14 and TRBJ2-3; D uncertain. Germline values: CDR1 SGHDN, CDR2 FVKESK. CDR3 size: 13 residues. Trimming shortened V by 4 bases and J by 2 bases, and 7 bases separated the two germline ends. The CDR3 protein is CASSRQATDTQYF. The CDR3 region has the DNA TGTGCCAGCAGCCGTCAGGCCACAGATACGCAGTATTTT.

Ten or more counts support this clonotype. The rearrangement uses TRBV12-3 or TRBV12-4 and TRBJ1-1; D remains ambiguous. The CDR3 is 11 amino acids. V dropped 3 bases and J dropped 12 bases, with 11 bases sitting between them. The CDR3 DNA reads TGTGCCAGCAGTTTCAATGGGTGGCCTTTCTTT. It specifies CASSFNGWPFF.

This clonotype was seen only once. This chain uses TRBV2 with TRBJ2-1; D gene unclear. With 1 base removed from V and 3 bases from J, the gap between germline ends came to 10 bases. CDR3 length: 15 residues. Germline assignment: CDR1 SNHLY and CDR2 FYNNEI. The CDR3 loop is CASSEGRAHYNEQFF. In DNA, the CDR3 is TGTGCCAGCAGTGAAGGTAGGGCCCACTACAATGAGCAGTTCTTC.

This clonotype was picked up a small number of times. CDR3 loop: CSARSETKNIQYF. CDR3 nucleotide sequence: TGCAGTGCTAGATCCGAGACCAAAAACATTCAGTACTTC. The chain links TRBV20-1 to TRBJ2-4; no clear D gene. V gave up 2 bases and J gave up 2 bases, with 7 bases separating them. The CDR3 is made up of 13 amino acids. The germline gives CDR1 DFQATT, CDR2 SNEGSKA (reference sequence).

This clonotype was observed at least ten times. V is TRBV6-1 and J is TRBJ2-1, with D possibly TRBD2 on 7 matching bases. Germline V CDR1 and CDR2: MNHNS, SASEGT. With 1 base removed from V and 8 bases from J, the gap between germline ends came to 15 bases. CDR3 length equals 15 residues. CDR3 DNA sequence: TGTGCCAGCAGTGAAGGGGGGGGCTGGGGCGATGAGCAGTTCTTC. This gives the protein CASSEGGGWGDEQFF.

This clonotype was detected ten times or more. The CDR3 loop is CASSVTGRETQYF. The CDR3 DNA follows: TGTGCCAGCAGCGTAACAGGCAGGGAGACCCAGTACTTC. This chain connects TRBV9 to TRBJ2-5, with D possibly TRBD1 on 5 matching bases. The V gene lost 1 base and the J gene lost 5 bases, with 9 bases spanning the gap. Germline V gives CDR1 SGDLS, CDR2 YYNGEE. This CDR3 region has 13 residues.

This clonotype was detected many times. J is TRBJ2-3 and V is TRBV28; TRBD2 is a possible D gene (5 bases). The CDR3 contains 13 residues. Trimming removed 3 bases from V and 8 bases from J, with 12 bases in between. Germline V gene data show CDR1 as MDHEN and CDR2 as SYDVKM. The CDR3 nucleotides read TGTGCCAGCAGTTTGCCTAGTCGGGGTACGCAGTATTTT. Protein product: CASSLPSRGTQYF.

This clonotype was counted many times. The chain employs TRBV3-1 and TRBJ2-4; 7 bases fit TRBD1. Germline loops: CDR1 LGHDT, CDR2 YNNKEL (reference sequence). V shed 4 bases, J shed 8 bases, and the junction held 8 bases outside the gene matches. CDR3 length: 14 residues. CDR3 sequence (DNA): TGTGCCAGCAGCCGACGGACAGGAGTAGACATTCAGTACTTC. This encodes CASSRRTGVDIQYF.

This clonotype occurred a few times. The rearrangement links TRBV5-1 to TRBJ2-1; 7 positions match TRBD1. Germline CDR1 and CDR2: SGHRS and YFSETQ. This CDR3 is built from 14 residues. The ends lost 4 bases at V and 5 bases at J; junction bases unmatched: 6. The CDR3 sequence is CASSVYGTDNEQFF. The CDR3 DNA is TGCGCCAGCAGCGTGTACGGGACAGACAATGAGCAGTTCTTC.

This clonotype was detected many times. J is TRBJ2-1 and V is TRBV6-2 or TRBV6-3, with 7 bases fitting TRBD1. The J segment lost 0 bases and the V segment lost 5 bases, leaving 4 bases of the junction unmatched. The CDR3 contains 15 residues. Germline V lookup: CDR1 MNHEY, CDR2 SVGEGT. CDR3 in DNA: TGTGCCAGCAGTGTCGACAGGGCCTCCTACAATGAGCAGTTCTTC. Translating gives CASSVDRASYNEQFF.

This clonotype showed up many times. The chain combines TRBV12-3 or TRBV12-4 with TRBJ1-4; tentatively, D is TRBD1 (5 bases). The germline V and J ends were trimmed by 5 bases and 8 bases, with 18 bases remaining between them. This CDR3 region has 15 residues. CDR3 in DNA: TGTGCCAGCAGTCCCCCGTCGACAGAGGGGGAAAAACTGTTTTTT. It translates to CASSPPSTEGEKLFF.

This chain links TRBV19 with TRBJ2-7; D uncertain. Germline V gives CDR1 LNHDA, CDR2 SQIVND (reference sequence). The CDR3 sequence is 13 residues long. The V and J ends lost 5 bases and 0 bases respectively, with 8 bases between them. CDR3: CASSSSNSYEQYF. The CDR3 bases are TGTGCCAGTAGTTCGTCGAACTCCTACGAGCAGTACTTC.

The sample holds many counts of this clonotype. The chain carries TRBV3-1 and TRBJ2-3; D might be TRBD2 (6 bases). V was cut by 1 base and J by 9 bases, with 11 bases left in between. CDR1 LGHDT and CDR2 YNNKEL come from the germline V gene (reference sequence). This CDR3 comprises 13 residues. CDR3 nucleotides: TGTGCCAGCAGCCAAGGTACGGCGGGGACGCAGTATTTT. Amino acid sequence: CASSQGTAGTQYF.

This chain uses TRBV6-2 or TRBV6-3 with TRBJ1-4, with a possible D match to TRBD1 (6 bases). The length of the CDR3 is 15 residues. V lost 8 bases and J lost 8, with 21 bases in between. The germline CDR1 and CDR2 sequences are MNHEY and SVGEGT. For the CDR3, the DNA is TGTGCCAGCGGCAAGCGGGGGCAGGGTTGGGAAAAACTGTTTTTT. It yields the protein CASGKRGQGWEKLFF.

A word on this clonotype: Given a far larger clone just one base away, this is likely a sequencing read error. The V and J genes are TRBV24-1 and TRBJ2-5, with D perhaps being TRBD1 or TRBD2 (5 bases each). Germline CDR1 and CDR2: KGHDR and SFDVKD. This CDR3 has 14 residues. In nucleotides, the CDR3 is TGTGCCAGCAGTTCTGGGACGGAACAAGAGACCCAGTGCTTC. Protein product: CASSSGTEQETQCF.

This clonotype occurred many times. The rearrangement joins TRBV9 to TRBJ2-7, with D perhaps TRBD2 (6 bases). Germline CDR1 reads SGDLS; CDR2 reads YYNGEE. V lost 3 bases and J lost 2, with 15 bases in between. The CDR3 is 15 residues long. CDR3 protein: CASSARDSKTYEQYF. Here the CDR3 DNA reads TGTGCCAGCAGCGCCCGGGACTCGAAGACCTACGAGCAGTACTTC.

This clonotype has at least ten counts. V is TRBV7-3 and J is TRBJ2-1; possibly TRBD2 for D (6 bases). The germline gives CDR1 SGHTA, CDR2 FQGTGA. This CDR3 is 16 amino acids long. Trimming took 4 bases from V and 4 from J, leaving 17 bases between them. CDR3 in amino acids: CASSSLASAIYNEQFF. CDR3 nucleotides: TGTGCCAGCAGCTCTCTCGCTAGCGCGATTTACAATGAGCAGTTCTTC.